The 10 T cell receptor beta chains below were found in one sample sequenced in a study of cytomegalovirus exposure and HLA in healthy donors. It was with 60 Vbeta and 13 Jbeta primers that the PCR ran. Generated by immunoSEQ multiplex PCR, the TCRdb table keeps only in-frame clones and is missing some. The sample records about 160,000 clones, roughly 85% being singletons. The sample consisted of PBMCs. These receptors all come from a man aged 18 to 29 in good health and CMV-seropositive.

This clone occurred a few times. In the same sample, other DNA sequences code for this CDR3. The chain carries TRBV7-2 and TRBJ1-1, with TRBD1 as a possible D gene (6 bases). Germline V gene lookup returns CDR1 SGHTA and CDR2 FQGNSA. V shed 1 base and J shed 2 bases, with 8 bases lying between them. The CDR3 has 14 residues. CDR3 in amino acids: CASSLGQANTEAFF. The CDR3 DNA follows: TGTGCCAGCAGCTTAGGACAGGCCAACACTGAAGCTTTCTTT. Variable domain in full (rest from reference TRBV7-2 and TRBJ1-1): GAGVSQSPSNKVTEKGKDVELRCDPISGHTALYWYRQSLGQGLEFLIYFQGNSAPDKSGLPSDRFSAERTGGSVSTLTIQRTQQEDSAVYLCASSLGQANTEAFFGQGTRLTVV.

This rearrangement joins TRBV27 to TRBJ2-1, with 9 bases fitting TRBD1. The germline CDR1 and CDR2 sequences are MNHEY and SMNVEV (reference sequence). The CDR3 contains 14 residues. The junction had 6 bases not matched to a gene; V was cut back by 4 bases and J by 8 bases. The CDR3 here is CASSSWTGDHEQFF. CDR3 DNA sequence: TGTGCCAGCAGTTCCTGGACAGGGGATCATGAGCAGTTCTTC.

The chain joins TRBV10-3 to TRBJ2-3; 13 nucleotides line up with TRBD2. The CDR3 runs to 16 residues. The germline V gene has CDR1 ENHRY and CDR2 SYGVKD. V gave up 6 bases and J gave up 5 bases; unmatched junction bases: 8. CDR3: CAIRDPLAGGQDTQYF. CDR3 nucleotide sequence: TGTGCCATCAGGGACCCACTAGCGGGGGGGCAAGATACGCAGTATTTT.

J is TRBJ2-2 and V is TRBV6-6; the match to TRBD1 covers 9 bases. This CDR3 contains 15 residues. The junction had 6 bases not matched to a gene; V was cut back by 5 bases and J by 5 bases. The V gene's germline CDR1 is MNHNY and CDR2 SVGAGI (reference sequence). The CDR3 reads CASSMTGGTTGELFF. The CDR3, as DNA: TGTGCCAGCAGTATGACAGGGGGTACGACCGGGGAGCTGTTTTTT.

The chain links TRBV5-4 to TRBJ2-2; 11 bases fit TRBD1. The CDR3 totals 17 residues. With 4 bases clipped from V and 2 bases from J, the junction kept 7 bases outside the gene matches. Germline lookup yields CDR1 SGHNT and CDR2 YYREEE (reference sequence). The CDR3 DNA reads as TGTGCCAGCAGCCCGCCCGGGACAGGGGGAAACACCGGGGAGCTGTTTTTT. The encoded protein is CASSPPGTGGNTGELFF.

This chain connects TRBV7-2 to TRBJ2-3, with D possibly matching TRBD2 (6 bases). V lost 6 bases, J lost 3 bases, and 13 bases lay in between. The CDR3 contains 14 residues. From germline, CDR1 is SGHTA and CDR2 FQGNSA. The CDR3 bases are TGTGCCAGCAGTGGCGGGGAATGGACAGATACGCAGTATTTT. It codes for CASSGGEWTDTQYF.

The chain employs TRBV5-4 and TRBJ2-1; 14 positions match TRBD2. CDR3 size: 15 residues. CDR1 is SGHNT, CDR2 YYREEE, per germline (reference sequence). J lost 7 bases, V lost 4 bases, and 4 bases had no gene match. DNA of the CDR3: TGTGCCAGCAGCGCCTGGACTAGCGGGGGGAATGAGCAGTTCTTC. Amino acids: CASSAWTSGGNEQFF. Full variable domain (missing parts from reference TRBV5-4 and TRBJ2-1): ETGVTQSPTHLIKTRGQQVTLRCSSQSGHNTVSWYQQALGQGPQFIFQYYREEENGRGNFPPRFSGLQFPNYSSELNVNALELDDSALYLCASSAWTSGGNEQFFGPGTRLTVL.

This chain links TRBV9 with TRBJ1-2, with 8 bases that match TRBD1. V gave up 4 bases and J gave up 6 bases; unmatched junction bases: 8. The CDR3 runs 14 residues. The germline CDR1 and CDR2 sequences are SGDLS and YYNGEE. The CDR3 nucleotides read TGTGCCAGCAGCACACGGACAGGGCAGGATGGCTACACCTTC. Amino acid sequence: CASSTRTGQDGYTF.

The rearrangement joins TRBV21-1 to TRBJ2-7; whether TRBD1, the table's D call, matches the DNA was not checked. TRBV21-1 is shown as a pseudogene. CDR3 size: 14 residues. The CDR3 protein is CASSTDRGQGEQYF. In DNA, the CDR3 is TGTGCCAGCAGCACCGACAGGGGGCAGGGCGAGCAGTACTTC.

V usage is TRBV7-3 and J usage is TRBJ1-1; D is unclear. Germline V gives CDR1 SGHTA, CDR2 FQGTGA. V was cut by 5 bases and J by 1 base, with 8 bases left in between. This CDR3 spans 13 amino acids. CDR3 DNA: TGTGCCAGCAGCCAGGCGTCGAACACTGAAGCTTTCTTT. Residues: CASSQASNTEAFF. Together with reference TRBV7-3 and TRBJ1-1, the CDR3 gives the full variable domain: GAGVSQTPSNKVTEKGKYVELRCDPISGHTALYWYRQSLGQGPEFLIYFQGTGAADDSGLPNDRFFAVRPEGSVSTLKIQRTERGDSAVYLCASSQASNTEAFFGQGTRLTVV.